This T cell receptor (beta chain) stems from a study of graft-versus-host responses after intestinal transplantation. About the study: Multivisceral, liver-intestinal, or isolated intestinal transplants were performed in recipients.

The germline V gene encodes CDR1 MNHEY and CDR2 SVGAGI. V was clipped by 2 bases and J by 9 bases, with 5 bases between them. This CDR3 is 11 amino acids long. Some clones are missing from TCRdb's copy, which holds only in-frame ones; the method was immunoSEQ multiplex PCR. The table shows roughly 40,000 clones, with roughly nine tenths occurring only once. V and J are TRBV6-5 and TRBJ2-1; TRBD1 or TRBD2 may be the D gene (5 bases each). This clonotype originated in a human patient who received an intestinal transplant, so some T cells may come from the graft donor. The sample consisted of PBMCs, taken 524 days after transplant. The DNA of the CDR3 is TGTGCCAGCAGTTACGGGGGTGAGCAGTTCTTC. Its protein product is CASSYGGEQFF.